The 22 T cell receptor beta chains below were found in one sample sequenced in a study of human T cells and chemical hapten exposure. MiXCR, applied by TCRdb to the RACE reads, yields one record per CDR3 protein. This table holds roughly 84,000 distinct CDR3 sequences, roughly 10% found once. Time point noted: patch test 2, 6 weeks after DPC sensitization. Stated treatment: therapeutic diphenylcyclopropenone sensitization with weekly scalp DPC. Material: whole blood, obtained in connection with sensitization to the hapten diphenylcyclopropenone (DPC). Receptor source: a woman between 45 and 65 years old with alopecia areata. Some clones in this sample may be carry-over from other donors' samples.

The chain employs TRBV7-9 and TRBJ1-3; no clear D gene. CDR3 length: 16 amino acids. Germline loops: CDR1 SEHNR, CDR2 FQNEAQ (reference sequence). The ends were cut back, 6 bases at V and 0 bases at J, with 15 bases in the middle. This chain's CDR3 is CASSYERPSSGNTIYF. The CDR3 DNA sequence: TGTGCCAGCAGTTACGAGAGACCCAGCTCTGGAAACACCATATATTTT.

Many counts were recorded for this clonotype. CDR3 in amino acids: CASSQDLKVGTSLTDTQYF. DNA for the CDR3: TGCGCCAGCAGCCAAGACCTCAAAGTAGGGACTTCCCTCACAGATACGCAGTATTTT. The chain couples TRBV4-3 to TRBJ2-3; perhaps TRBD2 as D (6 bases). V was clipped by 0 bases and J by 2 bases, with 21 bases between them. Germline CDR1 LGHNA, CDR2 YSLEER. The CDR3 totals 19 residues.

This clonotype came up many times. The chain carries TRBV27 and TRBJ2-4; 10 positions match TRBD1. Trimming removed 5 bases from V and 4 bases from J; junction bases left unmatched: 14. The CDR3 contains 18 residues. In germline, CDR1 is MNHEY, CDR2 SMNVEV (reference sequence). The CDR3 region has the DNA TGTGCCAGCAGTCCGCCGGCAAGACCGGGACAGGGGAAAAACATTCAGTACTTC. This encodes CASSPPARPGQGKNIQYF.

The V gene is TRBV20-1, the J gene TRBJ1-2; 8 bases are shared with TRBD1. CDR1 and CDR2 (germline): DFQATT, SNEGSKA (reference sequence). J gave up 7 bases and V 2 bases, and 6 bases lay outside the gene matches. The CDR3 runs to 13 residues. This CDR3 is CSARPHQGAGYTF. CDR3 in DNA: TGCAGTGCTAGACCCCACCAGGGGGCTGGCTACACCTTC.

On this clonotype: A single base separates this from a much larger clone, so it may be a read error. V gene TRBV12-3 or TRBV12-4 combines with J gene TRBJ2-3, with D perhaps matching TRBD1 or TRBD2 (5 bases each). The V end lost 5 bases, the J end lost 3 bases, and 15 bases lay between the germline ends. The length of the CDR3 is 15 residues. The CDR3 here is CASSREQAVTDTQYF. CDR3 in DNA: TGTGCCAGCAGTCGGGAACAGGCGGTAACAGATACGCAGTATTTT.

This clonotype was found many times. The V call is TRBV20-1, the J call TRBJ2-7; D perhaps matches TRBD1 (5 bases). Germline V lookup: CDR1 DFQATT, CDR2 SNEGSKA (reference sequence). The CDR3 contains 13 residues. V was clipped by 6 bases and J by 6 bases, with 18 bases between them. The CDR3 is CSAQATRVSEQYF. CDR3 DNA sequence: TGCAGTGCCCAGGCAACCAGGGTGTCCGAGCAGTACTTC.

V gene TRBV10-3 combines with J gene TRBJ2-5; D assignment may be TRBD1 or TRBD2 (5 bases each). Germline V gene lookup returns CDR1 ENHRY and CDR2 SYGVKD. V lost 8 bases and J 2 bases, leaving 12 bases between the germline ends. There are 13 residues in the CDR3. The CDR3 sequence: CAISAGAQETQYF. CDR3 nucleotides: TGTGCCATCTCTGCCGGGGCACAAGAGACCCAGTACTTC.

This clonotype occurred a few times. The rearrangement uses TRBV5-6 and TRBJ1-1, with D perhaps matching TRBD1 (5 bases). CDR3 length: 12 amino acids. Looked up from germline, CDR1 is SGHDT and CDR2 is YYEEEE. V lost 1 base and J lost 10, with 11 bases in between. The CDR3 DNA reads TGTGCCAGCAGCTTGTGGGGAGGGACAGCTTTCTTT. This codes for CASSLWGGTAFF.

This clonotype was counted at least ten times. The V and J genes are TRBV18 and TRBJ2-7; the match to TRBD2 covers 7 bases. Germline V lookup: CDR1 KGHSH, CDR2 LQKENI. J lost 4 bases, V lost 6 bases, and 15 bases had no gene match. The CDR3 is 16 residues long. CDR3 protein: CASSVFGGSTQYEQYF. The CDR3 nucleotides are TGTGCCAGCTCTGTTTTCGGCGGGAGTACCCAGTACGAGCAGTACTTC.

Many counts were recorded for this clonotype. The chain employs TRBV10-3 and TRBJ2-5, with D perhaps TRBD1 or TRBD2 (5 bases each). V was shortened by 4 bases and J by 4 bases, with 13 bases between the two germline ends. The CDR3 contains 14 residues. CDR1 is ENHRY, CDR2 SYGVKD, per germline. The DNA of the CDR3 is TGTGCCATCAGTGCTGGGACCGAAGGAGAGACCCAGTACTTC. Translating gives CAISAGTEGETQYF.

The table lists this clonotype with many counts. The chain combines TRBV14 with TRBJ2-1, with TRBD2 identical over 9 bases. CDR1 and CDR2 from the germline V gene are SGHDN and FVKESK. The V gene end was trimmed by 4 bases and the J gene end by 9 bases; junction bases not matched to a gene: 16. There are 17 residues in the CDR3. The CDR3, as DNA: TGTGCCAGCAGCCTCCGACTAGGCGGGAGGGCCCCTGGTGAGCAGTTCTTC. Translated: CASSLRLGGRAPGEQFF.

The table lists this clonotype with a few counts. The rearrangement links TRBV28 to TRBJ2-3; no firm D call. Trimming pared 1 base from V and 2 bases from J, leaving 7 bases between. This CDR3 region has 14 residues. Germline values: CDR1 MDHEN, CDR2 SYDVKM. The CDR3, as DNA: TGTGCCAGCAGTTTATCCGTTTCCACAGATACGCAGTATTTT. Amino acids: CASSLSVSTDTQYF. Looking up the rest from reference TRBV28 and TRBJ2-3 gives the full variable domain: DVKVTQSSRYLVKRTGEKVFLECVQDMDHENMFWYRQDPGLGLRLIYFSYDVKMKEKGDIPEGYSVSREKKERFSLILESASTNQTSMYLCASSLSVSTDTQYFGPGTRLTVL.

This clonotype was picked up a small number of times. This rearrangement joins TRBV18 to TRBJ1-2, with TRBD1 matching over 7 bases. Germline V lookup: CDR1 KGHSH, CDR2 LQKENI. The V and J ends lost 4 bases and 5 bases, in that order; junction bases with no gene match: 10. The CDR3 consists of 15 residues. CDR3 bases: TGTGCCAGCTCACACGGGGGACAGAGGCTTTATGGCTACACCTTC. Amino acid sequence: CASSHGGQRLYGYTF.

This clonotype has at least ten counts. The J gene is TRBJ2-3, the V gene TRBV11-2, with D perhaps TRBD2 (5 bases). This CDR3 has 14 amino acids. The germline CDR1 and CDR2 sequences are SGHAT and FQNNGV. V lost 7 bases and J lost 4, with 15 bases in between. The CDR3 DNA is TGTGCCAGCATCAGGACTGACCCGCCAGATACGCAGTATTTT. It specifies CASIRTDPPDTQYF.

This clonotype came up many times. V and J are TRBV28 and TRBJ2-1, with 13 bases fitting TRBD2. V shed 5 bases and J 6 bases; nucleotides not matched to a gene: 7. This CDR3 has 16 residues. Germline V gene sequence: CDR1 MDHEN, CDR2 SYDVKM. The CDR3 sequence: CASSDNGLAGVNEQFF. CDR3 nucleotides: TGTGCCAGCAGTGATAATGGACTAGCGGGAGTCAATGAGCAGTTCTTC.

This clonotype appeared a few times. The rearrangement uses TRBV2 and TRBJ2-2; 7 bases are a match to TRBD1. J was trimmed by 0 bases and V by 4 bases; bases with no gene match: 2. CDR1 and CDR2 (germline): SNHLY, FYNNEI. The CDR3 spans 15 residues. As DNA, the CDR3 is TGTGCCAGCAGTGCCAGGGGGACGAACACCGGGGAGCTGTTTTTT. This codes for CASSARGTNTGELFF. Supplemented by reference TRBV2 and TRBJ2-2, the full variable domain reads EPEVTQTPSHQVTQMGQEVILRCVPISNHLYFYWYRQILGQKVEFLVSFYNNEISEKSEIFDDQFSVERPDGSNFTLKIRSTKLEDSAMYFCASSARGTNTGELFFGEGSRLTVL.

This clonotype was detected only a few times. The rearrangement joins TRBV9 to TRBJ1-2, with no clear D. V was clipped by 3 bases and J by 0 bases, with 18 bases between them. Germline assignment: CDR1 SGDLS and CDR2 YYNGEE. This CDR3 spans 17 amino acids. Here the CDR3 DNA reads TGTGCCAGCAGCGCCAATTCCGGATTGAAAGCTAACTATGGCTACACCTTC. Amino acid sequence: CASSANSGLKANYGYTF.

The J gene is TRBJ2-5, the V gene TRBV5-1, with D perhaps TRBD1 (5 bases). Per the germline V gene, CDR1 is SGHRS and CDR2 is YFSETQ. The CDR3 is made up of 14 amino acids. Trimming cost V 0 bases and J 2 bases, with 8 bases left between them. CDR3 nucleotide sequence: TGCGCCAGCAGCTTGGGGACATCGCAAGAGACCCAGTACTTC. Its protein is CASSLGTSQETQYF.

This clonotype was picked up many times. V gene TRBV18 combines with J gene TRBJ2-1; 7 bases agree with TRBD1. The CDR3 contains 15 residues. Trimming took 3 bases from V and 3 from J; bases not matched to a gene: 5. Germline-derived CDR1 and CDR2 are KGHSH and LQKENI. CDR3 coding DNA: TGTGCCAGCTCACCGCCGGGACAGATCTACAATGAGCAGTTCTTC. Its translation: CASSPPGQIYNEQFF.

As to this clonotype: One junction end does not reproduce the germline sequence, and a read error may be involved. This rearrangement joins TRBV2 to TRBJ2-3; 9 positions match TRBD2. The CDR3 covers 16 residues. The V gene's germline CDR1 is SNHLY and CDR2 FYNNEI. The CDR3 DNA is TGTGCCAGCGGTGACAGACTAGCGGCCAGCACAGATACGCAGTATTTT. As protein: CASGDRLAASTDTQYF.

This clonotype was seen at least ten times. The chain combines TRBV5-1 with TRBJ2-7; 9 bases align to TRBD1. This CDR3 is built from 16 residues. CDR1 and CDR2 from the germline V gene are SGHRS and YFSETQ. The trim removed 0 bases at V and 6 bases at J, leaving 10 bases unmatched. The CDR3 nucleotides read TGCGCCAGCAGCTTGGTTCCCCCGGGACAGGGCGGCGAGCAGTACTTC. Protein: CASSLVPPGQGGEQYF.

This clonotype was recorded a few times. The J gene is TRBJ2-7, the V gene TRBV20-1; TRBD2 matches at 8 bases. The CDR3 has 14 residues. Germline assignment: CDR1 DFQATT and CDR2 SNEGSKA (reference sequence). V lost 5 bases and J lost 6; bases outside the gene matches: 12. Here the CDR3 reads CSASKAGERFEQYF. The CDR3, as DNA: TGCAGTGCTTCCAAAGCGGGAGAACGATTCGAGCAGTACTTC.